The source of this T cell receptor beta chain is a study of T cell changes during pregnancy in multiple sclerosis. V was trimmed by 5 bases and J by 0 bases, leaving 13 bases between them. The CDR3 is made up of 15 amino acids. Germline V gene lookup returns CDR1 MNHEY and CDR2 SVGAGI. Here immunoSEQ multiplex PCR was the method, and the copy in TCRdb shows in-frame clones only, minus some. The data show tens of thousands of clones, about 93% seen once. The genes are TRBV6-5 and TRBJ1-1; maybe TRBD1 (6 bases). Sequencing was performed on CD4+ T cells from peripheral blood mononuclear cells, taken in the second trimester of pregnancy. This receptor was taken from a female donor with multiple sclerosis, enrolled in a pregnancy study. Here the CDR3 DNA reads TGTGCCAGCAGTCAGGGGTGGTCTATGAACACTGAAGCTTTCTTT. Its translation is CASSQGWSMNTEAFF.